What follows are 15 T cell receptor beta chains derived from one specimen sequenced in a study of T cells in Graves' hyperthyroidism and ophthalmopathy. Using RNA transcripts as the source, TCR beta CDR3 regions were amplified. The HTBI primer set served for first-round RT-PCR of the TCR CDR3. TCRdb re-called the multiplex PCR reads through MiXCR, storing one row per CDR3 protein. The sample has about 37,000 distinct CDR3 sequences; approximately 52% are singletons. Sequencing was performed on blood. These receptors were taken from a man aged 35 to 55 with Graves' ophthalmopathy.

This chain connects TRBV15 to TRBJ1-5; 11 bases map to TRBD1. The V and J ends lost 3 bases and 5 bases, in that order; junction bases with no gene match: 0. Germline CDR1 is LNHNV and CDR2 is YYDKDF (reference sequence). This CDR3 comprises 14 residues. The CDR3 nucleotides are TGTGCCACCAGCAGGGGACAGGGGGATCAGCCCCAGCATTTT. Translating gives CATSRGQGDQPQHF. The full variable domain, with the rest looked up from reference TRBV15 and TRBJ1-5, is DAMVIQNPRYQVTQFGKPVTLSCSQTLNHNVMYWYQQKSSQAPKLLFHYYDKDFNNEADTPDNFQSRRPNTSFCFLDIRSPGLGDTAMYLCATSRGQGDQPQHFGDGTRLSIL.

Note on this clonotype: Its ends do not fully match the called genes, so a read error is possible. The chain recombines TRBV7-9 with TRBJ2-1; tentatively, D is TRBD2 (6 bases). The CDR3 loop spans 20 amino acids. Germline V gives CDR1 SEHNR, CDR2 FQNEAQ (reference sequence). The CDR3 protein is CASRILARGLGSSSYIEQFF. The CDR3 DNA sequence: TGTGCCAGCAGGATACTAGCAAGGGGCTTGGGTAGCAGCTCCTACATTGAGCAGTTCTTC.

In regard to this clonotype: One end of the junction fails to match germline, which may point to a read error. The J gene is TRBJ1-2, the V gene TRBV4-1, with D possibly being TRBD1 (5 bases). The length of the CDR3 is 12 residues. Germline V gene data show CDR1 as MGHRA and CDR2 as YSYEKL. CDR3 amino acids: CASSQDRGARTF. CDR3 coding DNA: TGCGCCAGCAGCCAAGATAGAGGAGCGAGGACATTC.

V is TRBV24-1 and J is TRBJ2-3, with D uncertain. CDR3 size: 21 residues. Trimming shortened V by 0 bases and J by 3 bases, and 27 bases separated the two germline ends. CDR1 and CDR2 (germline): KGHDR, SFDVKD. The CDR3 DNA reads as TGTGCCACCAGTGATTTGGTTTTTTTGTTGGTTTTCCAACAAGAAACAGATACGCAGTATTTT. The encoded protein is CATSDLVFLLVFQQETDTQYF.

This clonotype was seen more than once but under ten times. This chain links TRBV27 with TRBJ1-1, with D tentatively TRBD1 (5 bases). V dropped 1 base and J dropped 5 bases, with 11 bases sitting between them. This CDR3 is 14 amino acids long. Germline V lookup: CDR1 MNHEY, CDR2 SMNVEV (reference sequence). As DNA, the CDR3 is TGTGCCAGCAGTTTATTCATGCAGGGAACTGAAGCTTTCTTT. The encoded protein is CASSLFMQGTEAFF.

In this sample, this clonotype turned up many times. This chain joins TRBV20-1 and TRBJ2-1; 12 nucleotides line up with TRBD2. CDR1 is DFQATT and CDR2 is SNEGSKA in the germline V gene (reference sequence). The junction had 5 bases not matched to a gene; V was cut back by 0 bases and J by 5 bases. This CDR3 is 16 amino acids long. CDR3 bases: TGCAGTGCTAGAGATTGGACTAGCGGGGAACACAATGAGCAGTTCTTC. Its translation is CSARDWTSGEHNEQFF.

This chain joins TRBV20-1 and TRBJ2-7; D may match TRBD1 or TRBD2 (5 bases each). The V gene lost 2 bases and the J gene lost 7 bases, with 12 bases spanning the gap. From germline, CDR1 is DFQATT and CDR2 SNEGSKA (reference sequence). This CDR3 region has 12 residues. Written as DNA, the CDR3 is TGCAGTGCTAGACACAGGACGGGGGAGCAGTACTTC. Translated, it gives CSARHRTGEQYF.

The chain links TRBV7-3 to TRBJ1-2; D is ambiguous. Germline V CDR1 and CDR2: SGHTA, FQGTGA. V was pared by 0 bases and J by 10 bases, with 12 bases between. This CDR3 contains 13 residues. This chain's CDR3 is CASSLTEAGPYTF. DNA for the CDR3: TGTGCCAGCAGCTTAACGGAAGCTGGTCCCTACACCTTC.

V gene TRBV9 combines with J gene TRBJ2-3; 12 bases map to TRBD2. Trimming took 10 bases from V and 4 from J; bases not matched to a gene: 7. Germline-derived CDR1 and CDR2 are SGDLS and YYNGEE. This CDR3 spans 14 amino acids. For the CDR3, the DNA is TGTGCCGAGTCCGGGACTAGCGGGCCAGATACGCAGTATTTT. Encoded protein: CAESGTSGPDTQYF.

There are many counts of this clonotype. The germline gene is not matched at one end of the junction; a read error may be the cause. CDR3 amino acids: CASSLGGQGALVF. The CDR3 DNA reads TGTGCCAGCAGCTTAGGAGGACAGGGGGCGCTTGTCTTT. This chain connects TRBV11-2 to TRBJ1-1; TRBD1 aligns across 11 bases. The CDR3 has 13 residues. CDR1 and CDR2 from the germline V gene are SGHAT and FQNNGV.

This clonotype was counted many times. V is TRBV5-1 and J is TRBJ2-5; D call uncertain. CDR1 and CDR2 (germline): SGHRS, YFSETQ. Trimming removed 5 bases from V and 5 bases from J, with 7 bases in between. The CDR3 has 11 residues. Here the CDR3 DNA reads TGCGCCAGCAGGAGGATGGAGACCCAGTACTTC. It yields the protein CASRRMETQYF.

The CDR3 DNA is TGTGCCAGCAGCTTAGTACTAGCGGGAGGCATCGGGGAGCTGTTTTTT. This gives the protein CASSLVLAGGIGELFF. This sequence joins TRBV7-3 and TRBJ2-2; 12 bases are a match to TRBD2. CDR3 length: 16 amino acids. Germline V gene lookup returns CDR1 SGHTA and CDR2 FQGTGA. Germline trimming cut 2 bases from V and 7 bases from J; bases unmatched to any gene: 5. Variable domain in full (rest from reference TRBV7-3 and TRBJ2-2): GAGVSQTPSNKVTEKGKYVELRCDPISGHTALYWYRQSLGQGPEFLIYFQGTGAADDSGLPNDRFFAVRPEGSVSTLKIQRTERGDSAVYLCASSLVLAGGIGELFFGEGSRLTVL.

This clonotype was seen at least ten times. This chain links TRBV28 with TRBJ1-1, with 9 positions matching TRBD1. The germline V gene encodes CDR1 MDHEN and CDR2 SYDVKM. The CDR3 is 15 amino acids. V gave up 5 bases and J gave up 1 base; unmatched junction bases: 5. The CDR3: CASSPPDRGNTEAFF. Here the CDR3 DNA reads TGTGCCAGCAGTCCTCCGGACAGGGGGAACACTGAAGCTTTCTTT.

This rearrangement joins TRBV6-5 to TRBJ2-7, with 10 bases identical to TRBD2. With V trimmed by 0 bases and J by 3 bases, 5 bases remained unmatched. CDR3 length equals 16 residues. CDR1 is MNHEY, CDR2 SVGAGI, per germline. The CDR3 nucleotides read TGTGCCAGCAGTTACTCGAGTGGGACTAGCGTCTACGAGCAGTACTTC. Translated, it gives CASSYSSGTSVYEQYF.

This clonotype showed up many times. The rearrangement joins TRBV19 to TRBJ1-1, with 10 bases lining up with TRBD1. Per germline, CDR1 LNHDA and CDR2 SQIVND (reference sequence). The CDR3 covers 16 residues. V lost 6 bases and J lost 3; bases outside the gene matches: 10. The CDR3 region is CASRTGGGQGYTEAFF. DNA of the CDR3: TGTGCCAGTAGGACAGGGGGCGGCCAGGGGTACACTGAAGCTTTCTTT. Drawing the rest from reference TRBV19 and TRBJ1-1, the complete variable domain is DGGITQSPKYLFRKEGQNVTLSCEQNLNHDAMYWYRQDPGQGLRLIYYSQIVNDFQKGDIAEGYSVSREKKESFPLTVTSAQKNPTAFYLCASRTGGGQGYTEAFFGQGTRLTVV.